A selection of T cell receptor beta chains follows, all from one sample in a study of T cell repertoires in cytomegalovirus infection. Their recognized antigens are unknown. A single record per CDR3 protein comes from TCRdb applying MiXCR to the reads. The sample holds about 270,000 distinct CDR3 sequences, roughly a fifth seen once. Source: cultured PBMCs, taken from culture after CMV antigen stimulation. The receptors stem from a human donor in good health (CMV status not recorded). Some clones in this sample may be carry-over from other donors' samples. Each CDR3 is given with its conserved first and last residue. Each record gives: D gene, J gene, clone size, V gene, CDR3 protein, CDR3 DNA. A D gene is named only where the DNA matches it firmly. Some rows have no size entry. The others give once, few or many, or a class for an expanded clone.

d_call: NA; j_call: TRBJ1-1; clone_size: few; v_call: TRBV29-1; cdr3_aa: CSVGRHVNTEAFF; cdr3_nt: TGCAGCGTTGGAAGACATGTGAACACTGAAGCTTTCTTT
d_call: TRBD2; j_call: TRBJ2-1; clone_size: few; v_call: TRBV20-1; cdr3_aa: CSADGTSGSLSSYNEQFF; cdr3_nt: TGCAGTGCTGACGGGACTAGCGGGAGTCTTTCGTCCTACAATGAGCAGTTCTTC
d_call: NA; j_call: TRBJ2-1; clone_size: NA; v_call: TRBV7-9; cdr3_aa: CASSLAVGGGRTNEQFF; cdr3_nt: TGTGCCAGCAGCTTAGCGGTTGGGGGGGGCCGCACGAATGAGCAGTTCTTC
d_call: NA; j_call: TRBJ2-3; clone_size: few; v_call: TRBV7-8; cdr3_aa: CASSSNRGDAQYF; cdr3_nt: TGTGCCAGCAGCTCCAATAGGGGAGATGCGCAGTATTTT
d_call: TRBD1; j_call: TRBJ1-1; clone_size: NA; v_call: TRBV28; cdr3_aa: CASSPQGGSEAFF; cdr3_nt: TGTGCCAGCAGTCCCCAGGGGGGAAGCGAAGCTTTCTTT
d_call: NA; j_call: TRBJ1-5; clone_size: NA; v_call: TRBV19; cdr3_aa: CASSIPRRDQPQHF; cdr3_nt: TGTGCCAGTAGTATTCCGCGCAGGGATCAGCCCCAGCATTTT
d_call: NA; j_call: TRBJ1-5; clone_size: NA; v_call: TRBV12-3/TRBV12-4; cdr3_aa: CASSLSGASNQPQHF; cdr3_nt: TGTGCCAGCAGTTTATCCGGGGCTAGCAATCAGCCCCAGCATTTT
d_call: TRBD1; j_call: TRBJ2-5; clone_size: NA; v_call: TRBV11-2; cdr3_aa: CASSLTQGTGETQYF; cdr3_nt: TGTGCCAGCAGCTTGACGCAGGGGACAGGAGAGACCCAGTACTTC
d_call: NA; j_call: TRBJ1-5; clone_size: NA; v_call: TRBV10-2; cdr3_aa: CASSDYAGILNQPQHF; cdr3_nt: TGCGCCAGCAGTGATTACGCAGGGATCCTCAATCAGCCCCAGCATTTT
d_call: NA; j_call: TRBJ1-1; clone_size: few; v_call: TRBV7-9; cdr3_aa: CASSLVFLWDSAFF; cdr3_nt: TGTGCCAGCAGCTTAGTTTTTTTGTGGGACTCAGCTTTCTTT
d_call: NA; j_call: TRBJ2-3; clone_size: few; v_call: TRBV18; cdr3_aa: CASSRRGRSSTDTQYF; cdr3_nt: TGTGCCAGCTCACGGCGGGGACGGTCTAGCACAGATACGCAGTATTTT